This record covers a single TCR beta chain. What it binds is not known. Germline V CDR1 and CDR2: GTSNPN, SVGIG (reference sequence). CDR3 length: 14 residues. J was trimmed by 8 bases and V by 8 bases; bases with no gene match: 12. This sample is part of a study of T cell responses to AZD1222 COVID-19 vaccine. Findings and caveats of the study: Spike regions recognized by vaccine-associated CD4 TCRs spanned the protein, led by 160-218 and 743-854. Seropositive AZD1222 recipients at baseline numbered only 5 or 6.

Assay used: immunoSEQ multiplex PCR; TCRdb lists only in-frame clones, some missing. The sample carries approximately 150,000 clones, 90% recorded once. Sequenced here: peripheral blood, sampled 28 days after the second AZD1222 dose. The TCR comes from an adult who received the AZD1222 COVID-19 vaccine. This rearrangement joins TRBV30 to TRBJ1-4; TRBD1 aligns across 9 bases. The CDR3 sequence is CARNQQGAGEKLFF. The DNA for the CDR3 is TGTGCCCGGAACCAACAGGGGGCGGGAGAAAAACTGTTTTTT.